This TCR beta chain was sequenced in a study of shared clonotypes between healthy human individuals. General observations from the study: It was expected that sequencing depth would affect clonotype sharing among donors.

On this clone: Its antigen remains unidentified.

Repertoires were generated with immunoSEQ multiplex PCR, while TCRdb's copy carries only in-frame clones and drops some. The sample has a few million clones, approximately 94% seen once; the top ten hold roughly 0.13%. V was clipped by 1 base and J by 7 bases, with 14 bases between them. The CDR3 sequence is 15 residues long. Germline V gives CDR1 MGHDK, CDR2 SYGVNS. The chain couples TRBV25-1 to TRBJ2-1; no clear D. Input material: naive CD4+ T cells sorted from blood. Subset reported: CD45RA+ positively selected. The TCR originated in a young man in good health. The CDR3 DNA reads TGTGCCAGCAGTGAATGGACCAGTGGTGCGAATGAGCAGTTCTTC. It codes for CASSEWTSGANEQFF.